What follows describes a single TCR beta chain. This clonotype has a handful of counts. Its antigen remains unidentified. Nothing much larger sits one base from this clone, and base qualities are not available. The data were taken from a study of T cells after yellow fever vaccination (dated by TCRdb to between 2019 and 2020). Regarding the complete study: The SMART-Seq v4 Ultra Low Input RNA kit was used to prepare libraries from fractions with low cell numbers. Two healthy male donors, one aged 18 to 30 and one aged 30 to 40 years, made up the cohort. To track T-cell clones before and after primary and booster YFV17D yellow fever vaccination, bulk TCR alpha and beta repertoires were sequenced longitudinally. Blood was collected at multiple timepoints before and after primary and secondary immunization, and bulk PBMC replicates and cell subsets were isolated.

The instrument given in TCRdb is Illumina NovaSeq 6000. TCR cDNA was synthesized by 5'RACE template switching, through which a universal primer site and unique molecular identifiers were introduced. Priming of cDNA synthesis was performed from both the TCR alpha and TCR beta constant segments. Library amplification involved two PCR steps, and the second step added sample barcodes and sequencing adapters. Libraries were sequenced on Illumina HiSeq 2500 (2x100 bp) or NovaSeq (2x150 bp). Concerning the study's data processing: Reads were demultiplexed and collapsed into UMI consensus sequences with MIGEC, and V(D)J alignment was performed with MiXCR. Vaccine-responding clonotypes were identified with edgeR using replicate PBMC samples, with FDR below 0.01 and a log2 fold change above 5 up to day 15 being required. Each bulk clonotype was labeled CD4 or CD8 based on which sequenced repertoire, CD4 or CD8, contained the clonotype at higher abundance. The public reads were quality trimmed at Q25 with fastp and then assembled into clones with MiXCR by TCRdb, keeping productive beta chains. Every CDR3 protein is listed once, alongside the most common genes and DNA of its rows. The V and J calls come from TCRdb's annotation, not from the publication. Present in this sample are 300,000 to 350,000 distinct CDR3 sequences, roughly a tenth of which were seen just once. The ten largest make up about 3% of the sample.

Interpreted using the paper, the treatment or condition label stands for: live attenuated yellow fever vaccine strain. PBMCs were isolated from peripheral blood using a standard Ficoll-Paque protocol. CD4 and CD8 T-cell fractions were isolated with Dynabeads CD4 and CD8 positive selection kits. TriZol was used to extract RNA from bulk PBMCs, CD4 and CD8 fractions, and dextramer-positive and dextramer-negative fractions. Including cysteine and phenylalanine, the CDR3 has 14 amino acids. Only the CDR3 DNA is retained, 42 bases long and in frame from the first base. V loses 4 bases, J loses 2 bases, and the germline ends lie 8 bases apart. Overall study outcomes, separate from this receptor: A small fraction of clonotypes showed up in both the CD4 and CD8 compartments, probably as a result of convergent recombination. After the booster, most of the clones that had expanded following primary vaccination were detected again (96% of CD4 and roughly 90% of CD8), which suggests that memory was broadly maintained. Because only a couple of donors were included in the study, the extent to which the findings can be generalized is limited. Computational filtering was needed because FACS-sorted repertoires could contain abundant contaminating clonotypes from the bulk population. Compared with the primary T-cell response, the secondary T-cell response was weaker but faster, peaking on day 5 rather than day 15.

The V gene is TRBV12-3 or TRBV12-4 and the J gene is TRBJ2-2; the D segment cannot be called with confidence. The source material was CD4+ T cells sorted from PBMCs, sampled 45 days after the yellow fever booster vaccination. This clonotype was sampled from a young man who received the YFV17D yellow fever vaccine. The nucleotides are TGTGCCAGCAGTTCCCAGGATAACACCGGGGAGCTGTTTTTT. This codes for CASSSQDNTGELFF.